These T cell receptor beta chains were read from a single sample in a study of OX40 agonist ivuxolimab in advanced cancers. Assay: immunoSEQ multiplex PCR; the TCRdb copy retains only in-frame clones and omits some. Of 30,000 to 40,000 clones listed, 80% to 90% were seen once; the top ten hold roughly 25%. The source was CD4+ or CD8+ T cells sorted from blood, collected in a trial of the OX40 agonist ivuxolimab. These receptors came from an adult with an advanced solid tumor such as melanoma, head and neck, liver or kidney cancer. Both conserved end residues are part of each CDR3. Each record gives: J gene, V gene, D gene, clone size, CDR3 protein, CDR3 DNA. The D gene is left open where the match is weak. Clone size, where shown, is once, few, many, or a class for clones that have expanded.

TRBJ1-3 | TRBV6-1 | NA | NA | CASRRYDSGNTIYF | TGTGCCAGCAGACGATATGACTCTGGAAACACCATATATTTT
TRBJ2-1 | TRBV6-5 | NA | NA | CASSYGGGSDEQFF | TGTGCCAGCAGTTACGGGGGCGGTTCTGATGAGCAGTTCTTC
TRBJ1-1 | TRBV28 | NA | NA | CASSILRAEAFF | TGTGCCAGCAGTATCCTTAGGGCTGAAGCTTTCTTT
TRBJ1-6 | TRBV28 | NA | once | CASSLVRAGYSPLHF | TGTGCCAGCAGTTTAGTGCGGGCAGGATATTCACCCCTCCACTTT
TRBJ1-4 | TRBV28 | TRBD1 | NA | CASSRDRGVEKLFF | TGTGCCAGCAGTCGGGACAGGGGGGTTGAAAAACTGTTTTTT
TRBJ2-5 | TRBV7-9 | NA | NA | CASSLGNPYQETQYF | TGTGCCAGCAGCTTAGGAAACCCGTACCAAGAGACCCAGTACTTC
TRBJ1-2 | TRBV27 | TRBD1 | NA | CASSLFPGQDNYGYTF | TGTGCCAGCAGTTTATTCCCGGGACAGGATAACTATGGCTACACCTTC
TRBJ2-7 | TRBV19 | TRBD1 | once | CASSIGQGAFYEQYF | TGTGCCAGTAGTATCGGGCAGGGGGCGTTCTACGAGCAGTACTTC
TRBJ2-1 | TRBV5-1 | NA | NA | CASTSEGWHEQFF | TGCGCCAGCACGTCGGAGGGTTGGCATGAGCAGTTCTTC
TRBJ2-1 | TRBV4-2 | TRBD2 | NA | CASSQDGASGRYEQFF | TGTGCCAGCAGCCAAGATGGCGCTAGCGGGAGATATGAGCAGTTCTTC
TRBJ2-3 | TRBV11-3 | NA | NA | CASSLDRTSTDTQYF | TGTGCCAGCAGCTTAGACAGGACTAGCACAGATACGCAGTATTTT